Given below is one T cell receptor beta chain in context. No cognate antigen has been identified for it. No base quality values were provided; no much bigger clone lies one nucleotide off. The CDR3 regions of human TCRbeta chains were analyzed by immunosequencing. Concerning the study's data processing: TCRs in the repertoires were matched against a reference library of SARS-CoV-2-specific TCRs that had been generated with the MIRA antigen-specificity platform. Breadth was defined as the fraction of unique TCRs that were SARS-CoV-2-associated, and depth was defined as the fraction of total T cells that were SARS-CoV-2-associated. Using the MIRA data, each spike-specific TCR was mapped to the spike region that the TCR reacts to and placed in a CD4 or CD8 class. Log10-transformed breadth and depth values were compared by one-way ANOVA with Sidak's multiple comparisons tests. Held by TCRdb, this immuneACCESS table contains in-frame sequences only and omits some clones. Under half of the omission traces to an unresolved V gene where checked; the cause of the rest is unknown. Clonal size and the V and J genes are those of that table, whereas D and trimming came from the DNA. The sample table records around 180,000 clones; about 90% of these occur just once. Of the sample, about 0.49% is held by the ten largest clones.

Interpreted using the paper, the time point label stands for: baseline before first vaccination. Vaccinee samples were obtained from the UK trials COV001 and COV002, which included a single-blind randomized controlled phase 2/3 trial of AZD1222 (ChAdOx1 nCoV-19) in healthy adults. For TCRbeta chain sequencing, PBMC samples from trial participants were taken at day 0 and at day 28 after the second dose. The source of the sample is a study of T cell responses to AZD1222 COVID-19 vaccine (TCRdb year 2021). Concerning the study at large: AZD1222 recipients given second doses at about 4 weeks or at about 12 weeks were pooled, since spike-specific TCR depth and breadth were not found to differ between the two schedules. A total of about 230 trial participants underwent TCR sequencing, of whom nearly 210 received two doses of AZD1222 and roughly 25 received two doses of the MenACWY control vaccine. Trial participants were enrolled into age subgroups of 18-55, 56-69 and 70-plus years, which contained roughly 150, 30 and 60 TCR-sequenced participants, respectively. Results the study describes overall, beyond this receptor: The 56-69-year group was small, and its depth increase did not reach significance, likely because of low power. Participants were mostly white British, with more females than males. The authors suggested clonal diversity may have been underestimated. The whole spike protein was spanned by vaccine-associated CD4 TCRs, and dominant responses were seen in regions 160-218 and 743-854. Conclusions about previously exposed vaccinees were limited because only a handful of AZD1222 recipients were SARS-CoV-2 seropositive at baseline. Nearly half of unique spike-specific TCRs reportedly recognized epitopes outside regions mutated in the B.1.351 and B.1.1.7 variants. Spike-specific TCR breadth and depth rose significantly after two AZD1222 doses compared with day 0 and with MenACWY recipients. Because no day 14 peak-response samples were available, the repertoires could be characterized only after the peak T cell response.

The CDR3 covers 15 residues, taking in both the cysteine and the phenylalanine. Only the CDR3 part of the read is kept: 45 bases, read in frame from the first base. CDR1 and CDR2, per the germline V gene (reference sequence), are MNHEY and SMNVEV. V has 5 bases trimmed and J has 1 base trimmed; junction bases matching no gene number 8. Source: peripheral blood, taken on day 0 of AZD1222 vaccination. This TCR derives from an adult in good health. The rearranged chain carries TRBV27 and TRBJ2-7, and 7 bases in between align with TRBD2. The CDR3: CASSPGGRPSYEQYF. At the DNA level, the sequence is TGTGCCAGCAGTCCGGGGGGACGGCCTTCCTACGAGCAGTACTTC.